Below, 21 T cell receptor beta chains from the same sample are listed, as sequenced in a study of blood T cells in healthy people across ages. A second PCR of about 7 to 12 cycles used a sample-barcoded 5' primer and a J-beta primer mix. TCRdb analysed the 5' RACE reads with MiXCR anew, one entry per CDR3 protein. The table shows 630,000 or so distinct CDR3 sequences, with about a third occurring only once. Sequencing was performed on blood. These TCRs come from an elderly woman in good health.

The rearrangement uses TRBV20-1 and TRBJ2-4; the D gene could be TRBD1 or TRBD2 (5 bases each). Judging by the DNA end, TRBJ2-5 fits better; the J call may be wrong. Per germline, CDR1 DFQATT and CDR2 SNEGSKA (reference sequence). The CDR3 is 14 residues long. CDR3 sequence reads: CSASYRDQWETQYF. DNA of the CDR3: TGCAGTGCTTCATACCGGGACCAATGGGAGACCCAGTACTTC.

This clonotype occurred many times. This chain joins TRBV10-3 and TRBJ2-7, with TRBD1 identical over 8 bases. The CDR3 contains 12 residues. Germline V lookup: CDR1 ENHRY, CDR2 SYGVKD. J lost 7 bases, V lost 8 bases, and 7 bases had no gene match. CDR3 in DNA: TGTGCCATCGGGTCAGGGGGCGGGGAGCAGTACTTC. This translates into CAIGSGGGEQYF.

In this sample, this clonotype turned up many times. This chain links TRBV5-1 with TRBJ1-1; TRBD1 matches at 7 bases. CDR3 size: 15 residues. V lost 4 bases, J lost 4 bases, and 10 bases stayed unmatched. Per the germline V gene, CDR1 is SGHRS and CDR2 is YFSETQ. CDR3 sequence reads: CASSPSQGPGTEAFF. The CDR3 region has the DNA TGCGCCAGCAGCCCATCACAGGGGCCGGGCACTGAAGCTTTCTTT.

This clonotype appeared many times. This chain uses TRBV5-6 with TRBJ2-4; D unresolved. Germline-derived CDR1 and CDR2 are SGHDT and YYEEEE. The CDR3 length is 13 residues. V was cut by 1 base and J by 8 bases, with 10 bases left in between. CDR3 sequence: CASSLQVTDIQYF. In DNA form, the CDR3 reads TGTGCCAGCAGCTTGCAGGTTACGGACATTCAGTACTTC.

The CDR3 DNA reads TGTGCCAGCAGCTTAGTGGTGACAGGGGCCTACAATGAGCAGTTCTTC. Its protein product is CASSLVVTGAYNEQFF. V is TRBV11-2 and J is TRBJ2-1, with 8 bases that match TRBD1. Trimming cost V 1 base and J 2 bases; bases outside gene matches: 4. CDR1 and CDR2 (germline): SGHAT, FQNNGV. The CDR3 length is 16 residues.

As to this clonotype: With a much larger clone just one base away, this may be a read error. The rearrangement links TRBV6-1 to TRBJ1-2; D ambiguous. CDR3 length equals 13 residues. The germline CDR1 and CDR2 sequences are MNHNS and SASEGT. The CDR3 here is CASSESFAYDYTF. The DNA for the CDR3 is TGTGCCAGCAGTGAATCTTTCGCTTATGACTACACCTTC.

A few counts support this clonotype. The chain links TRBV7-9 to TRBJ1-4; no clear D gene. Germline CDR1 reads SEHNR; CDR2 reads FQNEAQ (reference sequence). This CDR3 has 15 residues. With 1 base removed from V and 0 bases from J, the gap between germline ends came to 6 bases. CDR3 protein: CASSLVVATNEKLFF. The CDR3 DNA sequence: TGTGCCAGCAGCTTAGTGGTTGCAACTAATGAAAAACTGTTTTTT.

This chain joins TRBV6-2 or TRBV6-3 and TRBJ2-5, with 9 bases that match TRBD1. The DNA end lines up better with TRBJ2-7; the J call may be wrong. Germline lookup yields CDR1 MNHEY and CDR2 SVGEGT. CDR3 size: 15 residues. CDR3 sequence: CASTILGTGPSEQYF. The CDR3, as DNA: TGTGCCAGCACTATTCTCGGGACAGGGCCATCCGAGCAGTACTTC.

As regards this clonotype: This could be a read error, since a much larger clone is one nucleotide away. The CDR3 sequence is CASSPNLDEQCF. The CDR3 DNA sequence: TGCGCCAGCAGCCCTAATTTGGATGAGCAGTGCTTC. The chain joins TRBV5-1 to TRBJ2-7; the D is unclear. The length of the CDR3 is 12 residues. Germline lookup yields CDR1 SGHRS and CDR2 YFSETQ.

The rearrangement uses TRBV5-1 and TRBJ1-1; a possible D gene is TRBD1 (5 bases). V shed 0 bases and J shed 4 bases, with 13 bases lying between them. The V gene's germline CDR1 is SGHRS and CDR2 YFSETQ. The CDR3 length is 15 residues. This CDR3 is CASSLGGTDVTEAFF. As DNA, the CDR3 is TGCGCCAGCAGCTTGGGAGGGACGGATGTCACTGAAGCTTTCTTT. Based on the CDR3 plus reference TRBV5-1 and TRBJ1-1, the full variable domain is KAGVTQTPRYLIKTRGQQVTLSCSPISGHRSVSWYQQTPGQGLQFLFEYFSETQRNKGNFPGRFSGRQFSNSRSEMNVSTLELGDSALYLCASSLGGTDVTEAFFGQGTRLTVV.

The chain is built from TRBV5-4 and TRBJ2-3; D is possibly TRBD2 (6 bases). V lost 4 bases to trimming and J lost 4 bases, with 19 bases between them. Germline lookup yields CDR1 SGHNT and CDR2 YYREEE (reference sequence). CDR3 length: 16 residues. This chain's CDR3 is CASSARTTQNADTQYF. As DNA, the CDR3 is TGTGCCAGCAGCGCCCGGACTACCCAGAATGCAGATACGCAGTATTTT. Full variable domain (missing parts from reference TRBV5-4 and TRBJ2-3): ETGVTQSPTHLIKTRGQQVTLRCSSQSGHNTVSWYQQALGQGPQFIFQYYREEENGRGNFPPRFSGLQFPNYSSELNVNALELDDSALYLCASSARTTQNADTQYFGPGTRLTVL.

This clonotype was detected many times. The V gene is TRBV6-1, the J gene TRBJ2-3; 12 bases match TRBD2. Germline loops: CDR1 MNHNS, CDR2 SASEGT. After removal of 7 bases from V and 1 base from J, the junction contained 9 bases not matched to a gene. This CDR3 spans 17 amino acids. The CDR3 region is CASTRLLAGGRTDTQYF. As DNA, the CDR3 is TGTGCCAGCACCCGGCTTCTAGCGGGGGGGCGCACAGATACGCAGTATTTT.

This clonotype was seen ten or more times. The CDR3 reads CASSLGSTGGEGYTF. In DNA, the CDR3 is TGTGCCAGCAGTTTAGGATCGACAGGGGGCGAGGGCTACACCTTC. V gene TRBV12-3 or TRBV12-4 combines with J gene TRBJ1-2; 10 positions agree with TRBD1. The ends lost 1 base at V and 8 bases at J; junction bases unmatched: 7. This CDR3 has 15 residues.

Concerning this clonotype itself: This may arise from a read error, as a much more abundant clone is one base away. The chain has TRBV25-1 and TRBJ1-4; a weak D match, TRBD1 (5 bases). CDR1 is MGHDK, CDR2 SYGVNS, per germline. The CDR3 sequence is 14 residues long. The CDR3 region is CTSSQRGANEKLFF. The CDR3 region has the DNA TGTACCAGCAGTCAGAGGGGTGCTAATGAAAAACTGTTTTTT.

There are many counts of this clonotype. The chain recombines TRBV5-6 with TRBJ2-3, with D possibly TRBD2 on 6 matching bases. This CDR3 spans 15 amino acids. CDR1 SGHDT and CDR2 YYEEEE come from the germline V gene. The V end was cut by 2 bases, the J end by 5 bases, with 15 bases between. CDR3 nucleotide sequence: TGTGCCAGCAGCTTTGAGGGAGGTTGGGGAGATACGCAGTATTTT. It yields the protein CASSFEGGWGDTQYF.

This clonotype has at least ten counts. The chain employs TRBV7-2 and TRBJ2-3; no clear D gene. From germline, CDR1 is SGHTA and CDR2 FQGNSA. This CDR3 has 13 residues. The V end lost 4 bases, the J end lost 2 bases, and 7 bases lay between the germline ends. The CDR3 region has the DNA TGTGCCAGCAGCTCCGGATACACAGATACGCAGTATTTT. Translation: CASSSGYTDTQYF.

CDR3 in amino acids: CSVDPRGANTEAFF. The CDR3 DNA reads as TGCAGCGTTGACCCGAGGGGCGCGAACACTGAAGCTTTCTTT. The rearrangement uses TRBV29-1 and TRBJ1-1; a weak D match, TRBD1 (5 bases). The germline CDR1 and CDR2 sequences are SQVTM and ANQGSEA. The CDR3 loop spans 14 amino acids. V lost 3 bases to trimming and J lost 1 base, with 12 bases between them.

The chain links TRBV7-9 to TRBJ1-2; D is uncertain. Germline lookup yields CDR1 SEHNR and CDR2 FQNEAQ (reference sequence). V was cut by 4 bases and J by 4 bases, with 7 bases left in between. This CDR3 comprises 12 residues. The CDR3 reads CASSSRSYGYTF. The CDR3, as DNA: TGTGCCAGCAGCTCACGGAGCTATGGCTACACCTTC.

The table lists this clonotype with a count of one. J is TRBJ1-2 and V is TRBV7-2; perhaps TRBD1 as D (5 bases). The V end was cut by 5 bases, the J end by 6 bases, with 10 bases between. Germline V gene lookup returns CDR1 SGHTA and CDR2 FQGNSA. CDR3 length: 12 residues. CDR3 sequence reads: CASSALGDGYTF. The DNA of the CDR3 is TGTGCCAGCAGCGCCCTAGGGGATGGCTACACCTTC.

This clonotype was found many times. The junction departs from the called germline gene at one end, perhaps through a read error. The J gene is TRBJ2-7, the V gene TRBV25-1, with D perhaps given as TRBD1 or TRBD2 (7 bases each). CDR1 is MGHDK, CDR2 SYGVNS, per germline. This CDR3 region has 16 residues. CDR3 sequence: CASSEGGRGRSHEQYF. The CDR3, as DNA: TGTGCCAGCAGTGAGGGAGGGAGGGGGCGCTCCCACGAGCAGTACTTC.

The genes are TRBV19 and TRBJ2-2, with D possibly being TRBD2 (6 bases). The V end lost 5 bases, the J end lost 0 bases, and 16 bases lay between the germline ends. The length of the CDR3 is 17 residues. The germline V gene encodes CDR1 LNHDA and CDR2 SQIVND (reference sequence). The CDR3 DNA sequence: TGTGCCAGTAGTCCCTGCCCTAGCGTCGCGAACACCGGGGAGCTGTTTTTT. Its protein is CASSPCPSVANTGELFF.